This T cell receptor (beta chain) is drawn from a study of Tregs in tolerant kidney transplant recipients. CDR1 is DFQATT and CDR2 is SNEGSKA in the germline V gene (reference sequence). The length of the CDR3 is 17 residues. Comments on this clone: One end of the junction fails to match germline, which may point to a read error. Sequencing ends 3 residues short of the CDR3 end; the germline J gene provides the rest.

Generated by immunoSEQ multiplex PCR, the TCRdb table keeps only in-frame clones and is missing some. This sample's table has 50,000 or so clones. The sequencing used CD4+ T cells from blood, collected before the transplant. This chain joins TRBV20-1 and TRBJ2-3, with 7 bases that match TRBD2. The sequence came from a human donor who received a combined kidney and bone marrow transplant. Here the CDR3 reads CSARAINLAASTDSQYF. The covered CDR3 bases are TGCAGTGCTAGAGCCATAAACCTAGCGGCTAGCACAGATTCG.